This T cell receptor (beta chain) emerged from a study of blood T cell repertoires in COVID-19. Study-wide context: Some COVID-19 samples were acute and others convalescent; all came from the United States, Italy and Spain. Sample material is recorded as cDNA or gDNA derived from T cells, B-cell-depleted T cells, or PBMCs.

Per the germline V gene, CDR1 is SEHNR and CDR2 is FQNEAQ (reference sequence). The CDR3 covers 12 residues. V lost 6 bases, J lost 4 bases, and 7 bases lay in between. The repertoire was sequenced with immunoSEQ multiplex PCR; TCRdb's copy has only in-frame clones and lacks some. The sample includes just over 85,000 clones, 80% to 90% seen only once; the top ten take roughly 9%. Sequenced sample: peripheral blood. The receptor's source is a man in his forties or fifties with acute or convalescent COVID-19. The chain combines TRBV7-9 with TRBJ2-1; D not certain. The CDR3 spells CASRLGYNEQFF. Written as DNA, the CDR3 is TGTGCCAGCAGGCTAGGTTACAATGAGCAGTTCTTC. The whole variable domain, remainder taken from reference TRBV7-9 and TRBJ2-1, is DTGVSQNPRHKITKRGQNVTFRCDPISEHNRLYWYRQTLGQGPEFLTYFQNEAQLEKSRLLSDRFSAERPKGSFSTLEIQRTEQGDSAMYLCASRLGYNEQFFGPGTRLTVL.